This T cell receptor beta chain was captured in a study of PD-1 blockade in classical Hodgkin lymphoma. Time point indicated: cycle 4 day 1 (C4D1), after 6 weeks of nivolumab. Each and every patient relapsed after autologous stem cell transplantation, and patients got differing brentuximab vedotin exposure. Sequencing was performed with immunoSEQ multiplex PCR; in TCRdb, only in-frame clones are kept and a portion is missing. The sample gives over 70,000 clones, about nine tenths of which show up once; about 2.9% is in the top ten. Germline V gives CDR1 LNHDA, CDR2 SQIVND (reference sequence). CDR3 length: 18 amino acids. Between the trimmed V and J ends, which lost 5 bases and 5 bases, there was a span of 27 bases.

Material: peripheral blood mononuclear cells (PBMCs), obtained before the fourth cycle of nivolumab. The genes are TRBV19 and TRBJ1-2, with D maybe TRBD1 (5 bases). The clonotype was recovered from a human donor with classical Hodgkin lymphoma. CDR3 sequence: CASSYQTLLGTPLYGYTF. The CDR3 DNA sequence: TGTGCCAGTAGTTATCAGACCCTTTTAGGGACTCCGTTATATGGCTACACCTTC.